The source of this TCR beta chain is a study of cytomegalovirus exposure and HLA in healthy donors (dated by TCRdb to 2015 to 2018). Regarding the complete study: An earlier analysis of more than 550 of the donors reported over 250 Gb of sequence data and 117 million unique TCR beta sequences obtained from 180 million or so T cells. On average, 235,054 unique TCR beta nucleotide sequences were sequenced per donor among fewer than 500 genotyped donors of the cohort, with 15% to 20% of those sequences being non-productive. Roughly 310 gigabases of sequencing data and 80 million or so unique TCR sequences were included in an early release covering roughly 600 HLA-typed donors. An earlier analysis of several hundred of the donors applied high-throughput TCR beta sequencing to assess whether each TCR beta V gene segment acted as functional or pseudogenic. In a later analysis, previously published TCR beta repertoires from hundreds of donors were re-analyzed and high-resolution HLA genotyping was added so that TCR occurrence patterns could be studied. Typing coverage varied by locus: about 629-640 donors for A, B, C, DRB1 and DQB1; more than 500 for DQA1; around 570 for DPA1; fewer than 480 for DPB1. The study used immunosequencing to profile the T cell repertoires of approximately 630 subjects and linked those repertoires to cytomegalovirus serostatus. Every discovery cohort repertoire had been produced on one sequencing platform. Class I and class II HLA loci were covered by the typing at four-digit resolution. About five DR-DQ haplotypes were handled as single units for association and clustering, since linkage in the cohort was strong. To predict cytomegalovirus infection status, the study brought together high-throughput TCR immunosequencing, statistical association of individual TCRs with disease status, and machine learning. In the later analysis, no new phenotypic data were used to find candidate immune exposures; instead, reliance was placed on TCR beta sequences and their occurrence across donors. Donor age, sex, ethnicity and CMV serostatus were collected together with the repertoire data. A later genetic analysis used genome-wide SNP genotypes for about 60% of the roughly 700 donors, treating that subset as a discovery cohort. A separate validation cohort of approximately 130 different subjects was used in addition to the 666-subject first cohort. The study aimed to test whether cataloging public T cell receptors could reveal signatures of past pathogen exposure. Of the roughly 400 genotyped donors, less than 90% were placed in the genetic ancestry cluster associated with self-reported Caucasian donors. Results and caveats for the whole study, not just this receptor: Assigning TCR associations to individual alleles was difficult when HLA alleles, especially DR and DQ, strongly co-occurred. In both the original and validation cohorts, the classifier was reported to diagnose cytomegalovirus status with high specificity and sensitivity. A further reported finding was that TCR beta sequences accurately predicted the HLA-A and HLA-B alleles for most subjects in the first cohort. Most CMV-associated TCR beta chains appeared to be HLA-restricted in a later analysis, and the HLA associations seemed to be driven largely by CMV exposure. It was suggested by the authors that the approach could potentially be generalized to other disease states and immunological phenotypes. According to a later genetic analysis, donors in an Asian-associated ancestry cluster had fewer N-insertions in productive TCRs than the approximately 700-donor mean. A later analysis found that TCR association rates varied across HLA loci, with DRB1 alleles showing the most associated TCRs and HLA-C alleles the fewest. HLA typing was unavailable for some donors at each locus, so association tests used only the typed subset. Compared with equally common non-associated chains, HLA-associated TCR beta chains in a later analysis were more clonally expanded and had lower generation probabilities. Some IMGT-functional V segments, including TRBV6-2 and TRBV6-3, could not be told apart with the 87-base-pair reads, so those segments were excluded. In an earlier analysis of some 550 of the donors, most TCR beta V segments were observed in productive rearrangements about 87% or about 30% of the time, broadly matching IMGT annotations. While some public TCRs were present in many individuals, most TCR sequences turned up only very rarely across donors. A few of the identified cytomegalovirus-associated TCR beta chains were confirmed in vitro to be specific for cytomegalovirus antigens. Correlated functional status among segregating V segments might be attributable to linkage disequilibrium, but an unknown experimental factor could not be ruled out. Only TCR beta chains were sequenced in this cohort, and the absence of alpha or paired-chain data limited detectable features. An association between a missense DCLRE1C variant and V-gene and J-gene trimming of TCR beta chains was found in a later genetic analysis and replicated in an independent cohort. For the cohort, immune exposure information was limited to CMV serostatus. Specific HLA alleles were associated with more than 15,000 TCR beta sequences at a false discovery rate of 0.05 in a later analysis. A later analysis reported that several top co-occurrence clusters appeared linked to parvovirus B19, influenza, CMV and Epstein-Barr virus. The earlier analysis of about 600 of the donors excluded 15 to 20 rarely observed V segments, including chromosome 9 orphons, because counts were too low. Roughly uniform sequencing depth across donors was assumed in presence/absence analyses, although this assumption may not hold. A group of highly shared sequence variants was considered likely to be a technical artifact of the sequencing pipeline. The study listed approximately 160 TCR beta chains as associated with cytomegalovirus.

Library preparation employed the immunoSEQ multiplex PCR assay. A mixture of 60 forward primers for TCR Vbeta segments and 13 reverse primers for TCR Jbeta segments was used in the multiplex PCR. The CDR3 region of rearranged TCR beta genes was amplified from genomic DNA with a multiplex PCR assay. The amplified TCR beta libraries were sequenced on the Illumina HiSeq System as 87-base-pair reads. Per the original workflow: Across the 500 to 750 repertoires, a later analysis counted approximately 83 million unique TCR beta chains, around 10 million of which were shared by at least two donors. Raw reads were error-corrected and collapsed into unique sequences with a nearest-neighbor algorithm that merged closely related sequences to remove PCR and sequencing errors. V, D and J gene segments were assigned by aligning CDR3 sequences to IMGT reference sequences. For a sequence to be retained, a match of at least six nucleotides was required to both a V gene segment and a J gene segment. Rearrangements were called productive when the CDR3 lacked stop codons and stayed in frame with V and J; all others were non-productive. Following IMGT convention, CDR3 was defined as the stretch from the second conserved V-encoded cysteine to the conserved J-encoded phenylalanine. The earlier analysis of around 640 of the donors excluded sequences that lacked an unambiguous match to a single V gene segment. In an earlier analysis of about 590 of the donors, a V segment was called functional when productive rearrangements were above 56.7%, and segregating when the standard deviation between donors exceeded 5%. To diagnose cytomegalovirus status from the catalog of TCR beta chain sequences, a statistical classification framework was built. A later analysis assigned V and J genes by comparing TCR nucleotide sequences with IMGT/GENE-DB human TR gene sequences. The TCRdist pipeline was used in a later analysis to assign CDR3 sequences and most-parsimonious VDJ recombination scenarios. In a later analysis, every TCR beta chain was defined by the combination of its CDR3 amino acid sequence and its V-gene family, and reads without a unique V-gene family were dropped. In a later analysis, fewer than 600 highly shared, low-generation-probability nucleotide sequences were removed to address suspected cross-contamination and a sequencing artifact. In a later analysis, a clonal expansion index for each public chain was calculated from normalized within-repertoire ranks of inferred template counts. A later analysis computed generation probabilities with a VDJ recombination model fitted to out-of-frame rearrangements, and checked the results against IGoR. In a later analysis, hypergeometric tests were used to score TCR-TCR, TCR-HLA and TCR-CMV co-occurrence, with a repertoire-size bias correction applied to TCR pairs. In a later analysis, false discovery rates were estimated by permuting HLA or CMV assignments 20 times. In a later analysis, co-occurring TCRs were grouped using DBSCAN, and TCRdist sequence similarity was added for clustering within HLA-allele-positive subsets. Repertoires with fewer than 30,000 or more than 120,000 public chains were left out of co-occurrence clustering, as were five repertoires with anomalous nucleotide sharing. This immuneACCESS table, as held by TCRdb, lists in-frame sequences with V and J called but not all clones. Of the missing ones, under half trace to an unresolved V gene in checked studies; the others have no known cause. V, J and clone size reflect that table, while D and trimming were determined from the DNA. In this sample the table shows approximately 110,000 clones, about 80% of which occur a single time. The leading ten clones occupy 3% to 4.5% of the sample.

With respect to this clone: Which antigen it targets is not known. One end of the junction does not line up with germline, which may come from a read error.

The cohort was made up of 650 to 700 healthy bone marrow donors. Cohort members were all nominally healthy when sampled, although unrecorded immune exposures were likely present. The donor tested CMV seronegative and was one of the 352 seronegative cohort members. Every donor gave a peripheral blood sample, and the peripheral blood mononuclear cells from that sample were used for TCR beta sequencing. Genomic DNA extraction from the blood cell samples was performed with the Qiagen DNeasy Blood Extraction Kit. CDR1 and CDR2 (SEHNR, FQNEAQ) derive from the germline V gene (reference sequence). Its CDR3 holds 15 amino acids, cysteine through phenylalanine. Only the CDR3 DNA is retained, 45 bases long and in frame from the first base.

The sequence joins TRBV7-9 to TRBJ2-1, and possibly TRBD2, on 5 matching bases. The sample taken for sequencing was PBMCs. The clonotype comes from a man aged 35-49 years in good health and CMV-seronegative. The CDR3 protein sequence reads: CSSGDSPASPIEQFF. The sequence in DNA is TGTTCCAGCGGTGACTCCCCGGCATCCCCAATCGAGCAGTTCTTC.